This is a list of T cell receptor beta chains from one sample in a study of identical twins. From the 5' RACE reads, TCRdb called clonotypes with MiXCR, one entry per CDR3 protein. The sample has approximately 590,000 distinct CDR3 sequences, roughly 9.5% seen once. This same sample was also taken into another study, of yellow fever vaccine responses in identical twins.

The sample consisted of PBMCs. The receptors come from a woman younger than 30 in good health. CDR3s include the opening cysteine and the closing phenylalanine or tryptophan. Fields, in order: V gene, clone size, J gene, D gene, CDR3 DNA, CDR3 protein. D genes are given only for firm matches. Size is omitted from some rows. Given values are once, few, many or a class for expanded clones.

>TRBV28|few|TRBJ1-4|NA
TGTGCCAGCAGTCCCCGGGGCCACGAAAAACTGTTTTTT
CASSPRGHEKLFF
>TRBV12-3/TRBV12-4|many|TRBJ2-1|TRBD2
TGTGCCAGCAGTTCTCGTCGGACTAGCGGTTACAATGAGCAGTTCTTC
CASSSRRTSGYNEQFF
>TRBV7-8|NA|TRBJ2-2|NA
TGTGCCAGCAGCTTAGGGACAGTGAACACCGGGGAGCTGTTTTTT
CASSLGTVNTGELFF
>TRBV3-1|many|TRBJ2-5|NA
TGTGCCAGCAGCCTTATTTGGGCAGGGGAGGAGACCCAGTACTTC
CASSLIWAGEETQYF
>TRBV3-1|NA|TRBJ2-3|NA
TGTGCCAGCAGCCAAGAAGTGCCAGATACGCAGTATTTT
CASSQEVPDTQYF
>TRBV12-3/TRBV12-4|NA|TRBJ2-2|NA
TGTGCCTGGATTTGGGCAGGGGAAACCAAGAACACCGGGGAGCTGTTTTTT
CAWIWAGETKNTGELFF
>TRBV28|few|TRBJ2-2|TRBD1
TGTGCCAGCAGTTTCCTTGGGACAGGGGGCGGGGAGCTGTTTTTT
CASSFLGTGGGELFF
>TRBV20-1|NA|TRBJ1-4|NA
TGCAGTGCTAGAATACTGGGGGCAATGGAGGAAAAACTGTTTTTT
CSARILGAMEEKLFF
>TRBV25-1|many|TRBJ2-5|NA
TGTGCCAGCAGTGATTTTGTCCCCGAGTACCAAGAGACCCAGTACTTC
CASSDFVPEYQETQYF
>TRBV7-2|many|TRBJ2-2|NA
TGTGCCAGCAGCCCTGGGGGCGCGAACACCGGGGAGCTGTTTTTT
CASSPGGANTGELFF
>TRBV29-1|NA|TRBJ2-1|NA
TGCAGCGTTGTTCGAGGGCCCTACAATGAGCAGTTCTTC
CSVVRGPYNEQFF
>TRBV3-1|few|TRBJ1-4|TRBD1
TGTGCCAGCAGCCGGGGACAGGGGGTCTCTAATGAAAAACTGTTTTTT
CASSRGQGVSNEKLFF
>TRBV20-1|few|TRBJ2-1|TRBD2
TGCAGTGCTAGACCGGGACTAGCGCCCGCCGGGCAGTTCTTC
CSARPGLAPAGQFF
>TRBV12-3/TRBV12-4|many|TRBJ1-2|NA
TGTGCCAGCAGTTTAGCGCGGCAGGCGTTCTATGGCTACACCTTC
CASSLARQAFYGYTF
>TRBV20-1|NA|TRBJ2-2|NA
TGCAGTGCTAGTTCGGTTGGGAACACCGGGGAGCTGTTTTTT
CSASSVGNTGELFF
>TRBV29-1|many|TRBJ1-4|NA
TGCAGCGTTGAAGATCGAACCGGGACAAACCCTGAAAAACTGTTTTTT
CSVEDRTGTNPEKLFF
>TRBV7-9|few|TRBJ2-7|NA
TGTGCCAGCAGCTTAAGTCAGGGACTTTCGTACGAGCAGTACTTC
CASSLSQGLSYEQYF
>TRBV30|few|TRBJ1-3|NA
TGTGCCTGGAGTAAAGGCTCTGGAAACACCATATATTTT
CAWSKGSGNTIYF
>TRBV6-4|many|TRBJ2-1|NA
TGTGCCAGCAGTGAACAAACAGGGGAGGGGCACAATGAGCAGTTCTTC
CASSEQTGEGHNEQFF
>TRBV28|NA|TRBJ2-2|TRBD2
TGTGCCAGCAGTTTATTAGGACTAGCGGCCGGGGAGCTGTTTTTT
CASSLLGLAAGELFF
>TRBV6-5|NA|TRBJ1-2|NA
TGTGCCAGCAGTTACTTCCAGGAATCTGGCTACACCTTC
CASSYFQESGYTF
>TRBV15|NA|TRBJ2-4|NA
TGTGCCACCAGCAGACGTGGAGGGGAAAACATTCAGTACTTC
CATSRRGGENIQYF
>TRBV6-5|few|TRBJ2-1|NA
TGTGCCAGCAGTTACTCAGGGGATACCATCAATGAGCAGTTCTTC
CASSYSGDTINEQFF
>TRBV27|few|TRBJ2-5|NA
TGTGCCAGCAGACGGGGCCGGGCTGTGCAAGAGACCCAGTACTTC
CASRRGRAVQETQYF
>TRBV20-1|many|TRBJ2-1|TRBD2
TGCAGTGCCTTGGCGGATCGGACTAGCGGGAGTAATGAGCAGTTCTTC
CSALADRTSGSNEQFF
>TRBV25-1|many|TRBJ1-2|NA
TGTGCCAGCAGTGACGTGGGGGCAGCTTCGAAGAGTTATGGCTACACCTTC
CASSDVGAASKSYGYTF
>TRBV5-6|many|TRBJ2-7|NA
TGTGCCAGCGCCACATCCGTTCCTACCAGGAGTAACGAGCAGTACTTC
CASATSVPTRSNEQYF
>TRBV28|few|TRBJ2-5|NA
TGTGCCAGCAGTTCGACCCGGGACATCCAAGAGACCCAGTACTTC
CASSSTRDIQETQYF
>TRBV24-1|few|TRBJ2-1|NA
TGTGCCACCAGTGACTCTGGGCCCGACTCCTACAATGAGCAGTTCTTC
CATSDSGPDSYNEQFF
>TRBV3-1|many|TRBJ2-5|NA
TGTGCCAGCAGCCAAGATCCGATCTCTGTGGAGACCCAGTACTTC
CASSQDPISVETQYF
>TRBV20-1|few|TRBJ2-3|TRBD2
TGCAGTGCTGGAGGACTAGCGGCAAGTGCAGATACGCAGTATTTT
CSAGGLAASADTQYF
>TRBV15|NA|TRBJ2-5|NA
TGTGCCACCAGCAGAGGGGAATCTCAAGAGACCCAGTACTTC
CATSRGESQETQYF
>TRBV4-3|many|TRBJ2-7|NA
TGCGCCAGCAGCCAAGATAGGTTCGGGAGTGGCTACGAGCAGTACTTC
CASSQDRFGSGYEQYF
>TRBV5-1|many|TRBJ2-1|NA
TGCGCCAGCAGCTTGTCCGGTTACAATGAGCAGTTCTTC
CASSLSGYNEQFF
>TRBV7-9|NA|TRBJ2-3|NA
TGTGCCAGCAGCTTCCGGTGGGCTAGCGACACAGATACGCAGTATTTT
CASSFRWASDTDTQYF
>TRBV7-9|many|TRBJ2-7|TRBD1
TGTGCCAGCAGCTCCGACAGGGTTCGCGAGCAGTACTTC
CASSSDRVREQYF
>TRBV20-1|many|TRBJ2-4|NA
TGCAGTGCTCAAACGCCCGGTGCCTGGGAAGCCAAAAACATTCAGTACTTC
CSAQTPGAWEAKNIQYF
>TRBV27|NA|TRBJ2-7|NA
TGTGCCAGCAGTGCCCCGGGACAAGTCGGTCCCGAGCAGTACTTC
CASSAPGQVGPEQYF
>TRBV20-1|many|TRBJ2-5|NA
TGCAGTGCTAGAGACCGAGGGGGGGAGACCCAGTACTTC
CSARDRGGETQYF
>TRBV10-3|once|TRBJ2-1|TRBD2
TGTGCCCTCAGTGTAATAACTAGCGGGAAGAGGGTCAATGAGCAGTTCTTC
CALSVITSGKRVNEQFF
>TRBV20-1|few|TRBJ2-2|TRBD1
TGCAGTGCCTGGGACAGAAGGAACACCGGGGAGCTGTTTTTT
CSAWDRRNTGELFF
>TRBV7-9|few|TRBJ2-5|NA
TGTGCCAGCAGCCCGACCCCGTACCAAGAGACCCAGTACTTC
CASSPTPYQETQYF
>TRBV19|few|TRBJ2-1|NA
TGTGCCAGTAGTATAGTCAGGGGCACCAATGAGCAGTTCTTC
CASSIVRGTNEQFF
>TRBV12-3/TRBV12-4|NA|TRBJ2-3|TRBD2
TGTGCCAGCAGTTTAGGGGGTAGCGGGAGCGCAGATACGCAGTATTTT
CASSLGGSGSADTQYF